This TCR beta chain was observed in a study of OX40 agonist ivuxolimab in advanced cancers. Broadly, across the study: Ivuxolimab was a fully human IgG2 agonistic monoclonal antibody targeting the costimulatory receptor OX40 (CD134). Intravenous ivuxolimab was administered to patients every 2 weeks at six dose levels: 0.01, 0.1, 0.3, 1.5, 3 and 10 mg/kg. Of the 50 to 55 patients in dose escalation, approximately 20 had hepatocellular carcinoma, roughly 15 had melanoma, 9 had renal cell carcinoma and 9 had head and neck cancer. The dose-escalation cohort was about 87% male with a mean age of approximately 60 years, ranging from roughly 23 to 85. Patients were allowed to have had prior anti-PD-1, anti-PD-L1 or anti-CTLA-4 therapy, and more than 30% of the dose-escalation patients had previously received checkpoint inhibitors. Three dose-escalation patients achieved partial responses, one with hepatocellular carcinoma and two with cutaneous melanoma. The point of sequencing TCRbeta in the periphery was to test whether ivuxolimab changed TCR sequence diversity and drove clonal T-cell expansion. The monotherapy dose-escalation portion (N = 52 patients) of the phase I ivuxolimab trial is reported in the paper.

Patients with autoimmune disease history or receiving systemic immunosuppression were excluded from the trial. Peripheral blood for TCR sequencing was collected from all dose cohorts at baseline, on cycle 4 day 1, and on cycle 7 day 1. Samples were obtained from an open-label, multicenter, first-in-human phase I dose-escalation trial of ivuxolimab. Adults with locally advanced or metastatic melanoma, renal cell carcinoma, hepatocellular carcinoma or head and neck squamous cell carcinoma were enrolled in the trial. Before TCR sequencing, CD4+ T cells and CD8+ T cells from peripheral blood were sorted into separate populations. The research as a whole found: Low levels of normalized T-cell clonal expansion were also seen in some patients who did not respond. Which antigens the clonally expanded peripheral T cells were specific for was not determined. After ivuxolimab, CD8+ T cells had more expanded clones than CD4+ T cells on average. At doses of 0.1 to 3.0 mg/kg, clonal expansion of both CD4+ and CD8+ T cells in blood was seen between baseline and week 6. Partial responders in the 0.1-3.0 mg/kg groups had among the lowest normalized peripheral clonal expansion, especially among CD8+ T cells.

With respect to this clone: Its specific antigen is unknown. No quality values exist for individual bases; no much larger clone is one base distant.

Genomic DNA was extracted from sorted cells for sequencing of the TCRbeta CDR3 region. The immunoSEQ Assay was used to sequence the TCRbeta CDR3 regions. The immuneACCESS repertoire file appears here via TCRdb, limited to in-frame rearrangements. These files lack a portion of the clones; in checked studies, under half of the deficit traces to unresolved V genes, and the cause of the others is not known. The table for this sample lists about 85,000 clones; just over 85% of them were counted only once. In total, the top ten clones hold approximately 2% of the sample. This TCR came from an adult with an advanced solid tumor such as melanoma, head and neck, liver or kidney cancer. Sequenced material: CD4+ or CD8+ T cells sorted from blood, taken in a trial of the OX40 agonist ivuxolimab.

The bases are TGTGCCAGCAGTGAAGGGCAGGGACCTCGTGGCTACACCTTC. Protein translation: CASSEGQGPRGYTF. The sequence links TRBV6-1 to TRBJ1-2; TRBD1 is a weak D gene call, 5 bases matching. The germline V gene sets CDR1 to MNHNS and CDR2 to SASEGT. The junction carries 13 bases between V and J, which are trimmed by 1 base and 7 bases respectively. Reading from cysteine to phenylalanine, the CDR3 counts 14 amino acids. Just the 42-base CDR3 DNA is kept, in frame starting at base 1.